The 5 T cell receptor beta chains given below trace back to one sample, sequenced in a study of cytomegalovirus exposure and HLA in healthy donors. PCR involved 60 Vbeta and 13 Jbeta primers. Using immunoSEQ multiplex PCR, the repertoire was profiled, and TCRdb retains in-frame clones only, with some absent. The sample records approximately 180,000 clones, under 85% being singletons. What was sequenced was PBMCs. These receptors were collected from a human donor in good health.

V is TRBV7-9 and J is TRBJ2-5, with D possibly matching TRBD2 (6 bases). Germline loops: CDR1 SEHNR, CDR2 FQNEAQ (reference sequence). V was clipped by 4 bases and J by 2 bases, with 17 bases between them. The CDR3 extends over 16 amino acids. The CDR3 nucleotides are TGTGCCAGCAGCTCGGCGAGTTGGGGGGATCAAGAGACCCAGTACTTC. The encoded protein is CASSSASWGDQETQYF. The whole variable domain, remainder taken from reference TRBV7-9 and TRBJ2-5, is DTGVSQNPRHKITKRGQNVTFRCDPISEHNRLYWYRQTLGQGPEFLTYFQNEAQLEKSRLLSDRFSAERPKGSFSTLEIQRTEQGDSAMYLCASSSASWGDQETQYFGPGTRLLVL.

This chain links TRBV29-1 with TRBJ2-2; the D gene is possibly TRBD2 (6 bases). Germline-derived CDR1 and CDR2 are SQVTM and ANQGSEA. With 3 bases removed from V and 2 bases from J, the gap between germline ends came to 10 bases. The CDR3 contains 14 residues. CDR3 amino acids: CSVEVGGNTGELFF. The CDR3 DNA sequence: TGCAGCGTTGAGGTGGGGGGAAACACCGGGGAGCTGTTTTTT.

Details on this clone: A read error may produce the germline difference seen at one junction end. The chain joins TRBV6-5 to TRBJ1-2; possibly TRBD1 for D (6 bases). The CDR3 loop spans 13 amino acids. Germline assignment: CDR1 MNHEY and CDR2 SVGAGI. The CDR3: CASTTGTTYGSTF. CDR3 coding DNA: TGTGCCAGCACCACCGGGACAACCTATGGCTCCACCTTC.

This sequence joins TRBV2 and TRBJ2-1; 15 nucleotides agree with TRBD2. V trimming: 6 bases; J trimming: 0 bases; junction bases outside the gene matches: 12. The CDR3 consists of 20 residues. Germline loops: CDR1 SNHLY, CDR2 FYNNEI. The CDR3 DNA reads as TGTGCCAGCAGAGACCTGGGACTAGCGGGGGGCCTAAGCTCCTACAATGAGCAGTTCTTC. It specifies CASRDLGLAGGLSSYNEQFF.

This clone was detected only once. The CDR3 sequence: CASSLIPPGQGAQGYTF. CDR3 in DNA: TGTGCCAGCAGCTTGATCCCCCCGGGACAGGGGGCGCAAGGCTACACCTTC. V gene TRBV5-8 combines with J gene TRBJ1-2; 12 bases are shared with TRBD1. The CDR3 is 17 residues long. Germline loops: CDR1 SGHTS, CDR2 YDEGEE. V gave up 1 base and J gave up 8 bases; unmatched junction bases: 12.